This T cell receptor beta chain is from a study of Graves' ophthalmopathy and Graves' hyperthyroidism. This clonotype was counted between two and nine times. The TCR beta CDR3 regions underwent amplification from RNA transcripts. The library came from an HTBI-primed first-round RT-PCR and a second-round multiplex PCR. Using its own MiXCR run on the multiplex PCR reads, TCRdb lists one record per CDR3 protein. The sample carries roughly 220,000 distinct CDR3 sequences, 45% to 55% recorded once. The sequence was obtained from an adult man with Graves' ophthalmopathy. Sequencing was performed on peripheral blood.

This chain's CDR3 is CASSLTTTGGSNTEAFF. The DNA of the CDR3 is TGTGCCAGCAGTTTAACGACAACAGGAGGGTCGAACACTGAAGCTTTCTTT. The gene calls are TRBV12-3 or TRBV12-4 and TRBJ1-1, with D tentatively TRBD1 (5 bases). This CDR3 is built from 17 residues. The ends were cut back, 2 bases at V and 1 base at J, with 17 bases in the middle.